These 20 T cell receptor beta chains were sequenced from one sample in a study of cytomegalovirus exposure and HLA in healthy donors. PCR involved 60 Vbeta and 13 Jbeta primers. Assay used: immunoSEQ multiplex PCR; TCRdb lists only in-frame clones, some missing. This table holds approximately 190,000 clones. Sequenced sample: PBMCs. These receptors came from a boy aged 10-17 years in good health and CMV-seronegative.

The chain carries TRBV5-1 and TRBJ2-7; the match to TRBD2 covers 8 bases. The germline gives CDR1 SGHRS, CDR2 YFSETQ. CDR3 length: 14 amino acids. V trimming: 3 bases; J trimming: 3 bases; junction bases outside the gene matches: 5. This CDR3 reads CASSSTSGGYEQYF. The DNA for the CDR3 is TGCGCCAGCAGCTCAACAAGCGGGGGCTACGAGCAGTACTTC.

CDR3 DNA: TGTGCCAGCAGCAGATTCGGACAGGGCTGGGGTGAGCAGTTCTTC. Translated: CASSRFGQGWGEQFF. V is TRBV6-1 and J is TRBJ2-1, with TRBD1 identical over 8 bases. With V trimmed by 6 bases and J by 9 bases, 13 bases remained unmatched. Per the germline V gene, CDR1 is MNHNS and CDR2 is SASEGT. The CDR3 runs to 15 residues.

The rearrangement links TRBV2 to TRBJ1-1, with D uncertain. From germline, CDR1 is SNHLY and CDR2 FYNNEI. The length of the CDR3 is 14 residues. V shed 5 bases and J shed 1 base, with 11 bases lying between them. As DNA, the CDR3 is TGTGCCAGCAGTAAAGAACAAAAGAACACTGAAGCTTTCTTT. Translation: CASSKEQKNTEAFF.

The chain carries TRBV9 and TRBJ1-2, with 9 nucleotides matching TRBD1. CDR1 and CDR2 (germline): SGDLS, YYNGEE. Trimming removed 4 bases from V and 5 bases from J; junction bases left unmatched: 12. CDR3 size: 16 residues. For the CDR3, the DNA is TGTGCCAGCAGCCACGTCCCGGGACAGGGTTCATATGGCTACACCTTC. Translated: CASSHVPGQGSYGYTF.

The chain uses TRBV6-5 and TRBJ1-1; D is undetermined. The V gene lost 7 bases and the J gene lost 0 bases, with 12 bases spanning the gap. CDR1 and CDR2 (germline): MNHEY, SVGAGI. The CDR3 has 14 amino acids. CDR3 loop: CASTPRAVNTEAFF. CDR3 bases: TGTGCCAGCACCCCGCGGGCGGTGAACACTGAAGCTTTCTTT.

This chain uses TRBV30 with TRBJ2-2; tentative D call: TRBD1 (5 bases). CDR1 and CDR2 from the germline V gene are GTSNPN and SVGIG (reference sequence). V lost 2 bases and J 5 bases, leaving 9 bases between the germline ends. The CDR3 extends over 13 amino acids. CDR3 sequence: CAWSTRDTGELFF. As DNA, the CDR3 is TGTGCCTGGAGTACCAGGGATACCGGGGAGCTGTTTTTT.

The chain recombines TRBV6-5 with TRBJ2-7; maybe TRBD1 (6 bases). This CDR3 contains 13 residues. V was cut by 5 bases and J by 3 bases, with 11 bases left in between. CDR1 and CDR2 from the germline V gene are MNHEY and SVGAGI. In nucleotides, the CDR3 is TGTGCCAGCAGTGTCGGACAGTTCTACGAGCAGTACTTC. Translated: CASSVGQFYEQYF.

The chain couples TRBV29-1 to TRBJ2-4; the match to TRBD1 covers 7 bases. The CDR3 has 13 amino acids. Germline CDR1 is SQVTM and CDR2 is ANQGSEA. With 6 bases clipped from V and 4 bases from J, the junction kept 6 bases outside the gene matches. The CDR3 sequence: CSVHGTAKNIQYF. CDR3 bases: TGCAGCGTCCATGGGACAGCAAAAAACATTCAGTACTTC.

The rearrangement uses TRBV5-1 and TRBJ1-6; unclear D gene. Germline lookup yields CDR1 SGHRS and CDR2 YFSETQ. Deletions cut 6 bases from V and 4 bases from J, with 8 bases between. The CDR3 runs 13 residues. The CDR3 bases are TGCGCCAGCACCCTCGGGTATAATTCACCCCTCCACTTT. Protein sequence: CASTLGYNSPLHF.

This chain uses TRBV1 with TRBJ1-5; the table's TRBD1 call for D was not verified on the DNA. TRBV1 is tagged as a pseudogene. The CDR3 covers 14 residues. CDR3 bases: TGCACCAGCAGCCAAACTGACAGGGATCAGCCCCAGCATTTT. Amino acid sequence: CTSSQTDRDQPQHF.

This rearrangement joins TRBV15 to TRBJ2-7; TRBD1 might be the D (6 bases). The CDR3 spans 16 residues. Trimming stripped 3 bases from V and 4 bases from J, with 19 bases between. Looked up from germline, CDR1 is LNHNV and CDR2 is YYDKDF (reference sequence). The CDR3 spells CATSSERAGAQYEQYF. The DNA of the CDR3 is TGTGCCACCAGCAGTGAAAGGGCAGGGGCGCAATACGAGCAGTACTTC.

This rearrangement joins TRBV4-1 to TRBJ2-7; 8 bases map to TRBD1. The V and J ends lost 0 bases and 5 bases, in that order; junction bases with no gene match: 9. Germline values: CDR1 MGHRA, CDR2 YSYEKL. This CDR3 region has 16 residues. The CDR3 loop is CASSQDRGRGLDEQYF. CDR3 nucleotides: TGCGCCAGCAGCCAAGATCGGGGCAGGGGGCTGGACGAGCAGTACTTC.

V and J are TRBV18 and TRBJ2-7; D perhaps matches TRBD1 (5 bases). CDR3 size: 13 residues. V was clipped by 6 bases and J by 7 bases, with 16 bases between them. The germline CDR1 and CDR2 sequences are KGHSH and LQKENI. In DNA, the CDR3 is TGTGCCAGCTCGCAGGGTGACCTGTCGGAGCAGTACTTC. It specifies CASSQGDLSEQYF.

The chain recombines TRBV5-6 with TRBJ2-7; 12 bases map to TRBD2. Losses at the gene ends were 4 bases for V and 6 bases for J; bases not matched to a gene: 5. The CDR3 is 14 amino acids. Germline V CDR1 and CDR2: SGHDT, YYEEEE. CDR3 DNA sequence: TGTGCCAGCAGCCCCGCGACTAGCGGGAGCGAGCAGTACTTC. This encodes CASSPATSGSEQYF.

The chain couples TRBV30 to TRBJ2-3, with a weak D call TRBD2 (5 bases). Trimming took off 3 bases at V and 7 bases at J, with 8 bases between the two ends. CDR1 is GTSNPN and CDR2 is SVGIG in the germline V gene (reference sequence). There are 11 residues in the CDR3. The CDR3 DNA reads as TGTGCCTGGAGCGGACTTAATACGCAGTATTTT. Amino acids: CAWSGLNTQYF.

The chain has TRBV10-3 and TRBJ1-2; D is undetermined. Trimming stripped 0 bases from V and 1 base from J, with 12 bases between. CDR3 size: 16 residues. Germline loops: CDR1 ENHRY, CDR2 SYGVKD. This CDR3 reads CAISESQQRFNYGYTF. CDR3 nucleotide sequence: TGTGCCATCAGTGAGTCCCAGCAGCGCTTTAACTATGGCTACACCTTC.

The chain uses TRBV19 and TRBJ2-5; 9 bases match TRBD1. Looked up from germline, CDR1 is LNHDA and CDR2 is SQIVND (reference sequence). The J segment lost 11 bases and the V segment lost 3 bases, leaving 10 bases of the junction unmatched. The CDR3 runs to 14 residues. CDR3 region: CASSIVPGQGIQYF. CDR3 DNA sequence: TGTGCCAGTAGTATCGTCCCGGGACAGGGTATTCAGTACTTC.

The V call is TRBV9, the J call TRBJ2-3, with TRBD1 matching 8 bases. Germline CDR1 and CDR2: SGDLS and YYNGEE. V shed 5 bases and J 2 bases; nucleotides not matched to a gene: 7. This CDR3 is built from 15 residues. CDR3 sequence reads: CASSYTGGYTDTQYF. The CDR3 DNA sequence: TGTGCCAGCAGTTACACAGGGGGGTACACAGATACGCAGTATTTT.

This chain links TRBV7-9 with TRBJ2-3; TRBD2 agrees at 11 bases. CDR1 SEHNR and CDR2 FQNEAQ come from the germline V gene (reference sequence). This CDR3 spans 19 amino acids. V shed 1 base, J shed 3 bases, and the junction held 12 bases outside the gene matches. In DNA form, the CDR3 reads TGTGCCAGCAGCTTAGGGGCTAGCGGGGGGTCCCAGTGGACAGATACGCAGTATTTT. This translates into CASSLGASGGSQWTDTQYF.

J is TRBJ2-7 and V is TRBV29-1; 8 bases map to TRBD1. V gave up 6 bases and J gave up 4 bases; unmatched junction bases: 2. Germline values: CDR1 SQVTM, CDR2 ANQGSEA. The CDR3 is made up of 11 amino acids. The CDR3 here is CSVDRGYEQYF. The CDR3, as DNA: TGCAGCGTCGACAGGGGTTACGAGCAGTACTTC.